This is a list of T cell receptor beta chains from one sample in a study of T cell responses to AZD1222 COVID-19 vaccine. TCRdb's table, derived via immunoSEQ multiplex PCR, lists solely in-frame clones and lacks some. This table holds 85,000 to 130,000 clones, under 90% found once. The material sequenced was peripheral blood, taken on day 0 of AZD1222 vaccination. Receptors originate from an adult in good health. Each CDR3 is given without its conserved first and last residue. Each record gives: J gene, CDR3 length, V gene, CDR3 protein.

J: TRBJ2-7; length: 13; V: TRBV7-2; CDR3: ASSGLARKAYEQY
J: TRBJ2-7; length: 12; V: TRBV19; CDR3: ASSISGGTYEQY
J: TRBJ2-5; length: 15; V: TRBV5-4; CDR3: ASSLGSGSEGLETQY
J: TRBJ1-1; length: 12; V: TRBV7-3; CDR3: ASSSQGLGTEAF
J: TRBJ1-5; length: 13; V: TRBV7-2; CDR3: ASSLGGGYHQPQH
J: TRBJ2-5; length: 11; V: TRBV5-4; CDR3: ASSLNLGETQY
J: TRBJ1-2; length: 13; V: TRBV15; CDR3: ATSRDRLMDYGYT
J: TRBJ2-7; length: 12; V: TRBV7-3; CDR3: ASSLAAGSYEQY
J: TRBJ2-6; length: 13; V: TRBV19; CDR3: ASNPDRAGANVLT
J: TRBJ1-2; length: 10; V: TRBV7-9; CDR3: ASSQENYGYT
J: TRBJ1-2; length: 10; V: TRBV28; CDR3: ASSRDIIGYT
J: TRBJ1-5; length: 12; V: TRBV28; CDR3: ASRKGRDNQPQH
J: TRBJ2-2; length: 14; V: TRBV7-3; CDR3: ASSLRPSGITGELF
J: TRBJ1-5; length: 10; V: TRBV29-1; CDR3: SVGAASGPQH
J: TRBJ2-1; length: 14; V: TRBV7-9; CDR3: ASSLAVAGTYNEQF
J: TRBJ1-2; length: 11; V: TRBV30; CDR3: AWSVLGGYGYT
J: TRBJ1-1; length: 12; V: TRBV10-3; CDR3: AISESGRETEAF
J: TRBJ2-1; length: 16; V: TRBV9; CDR3: ASSVTTPSTGAGHEQF
J: TRBJ2-1; length: 13; V: TRBV6-1; CDR3: ASSEGGRPYNEQF
J: TRBJ2-7; length: 8; V: TRBV20-1; CDR3: SPGGYEQY
J: TRBJ2-1; length: 13; V: TRBV7-2; CDR3: ASSLGGLSYNEQF
J: TRBJ2-5; length: 13; V: TRBV6-2/TRBV6-3; CDR3: ASSSGTGARETQY
J: TRBJ1-1; length: 12; V: TRBV6-1; CDR3: ASSEVRGRAEAF
J: TRBJ2-7; length: 13; V: TRBV7-8; CDR3: ASSPGTSAPREQY
J: TRBJ2-3; length: 9; V: TRBV13; CDR3: ASSSEEMQY
J: TRBJ1-2; length: 14; V: TRBV3-1/TRBV3-2; CDR3: ASSQWKGQVEYGYT
J: TRBJ1-4; length: 14; V: TRBV18; CDR3: ASSPPKGPNNEKLF
J: TRBJ2-7; length: 11; V: TRBV27; CDR3: ASSFTYAAEQY
J: TRBJ2-7; length: 13; V: TRBV7-2; CDR3: ASSFPTSGTHEQY
J: TRBJ2-7; length: 11; V: TRBV10-1; CDR3: ASSDRPSYEQY
J: TRBJ2-2; length: 13; V: TRBV2; CDR3: ASSRTGQNTGELF
J: TRBJ2-3; length: 11; V: TRBV6-4; CDR3: ASREGPTDTQY
J: TRBJ1-2; length: 11; V: TRBV28; CDR3: ASSLRREGGYT
J: TRBJ1-3; length: 12; V: TRBV18; CDR3: ASSPSEFGNTIY
J: TRBJ1-3; length: 14; V: TRBV7-3; CDR3: ASSLDGTGYGNTIY
J: TRBJ2-2; length: 13; V: TRBV2; CDR3: ASRETEANTGELF
J: TRBJ2-1; length: 13; V: TRBV29-1; CDR3: SGGLAGASYNEQF
J: TRBJ2-7; length: 11; V: TRBV11-2; CDR3: ASSLDRAHEQY
J: TRBJ2-3; length: 14; V: TRBV13; CDR3: ASSDQGAAGADTQY
J: TRBJ1-1; length: 9; V: TRBV10-3; CDR3: AIGPSLEAF
J: TRBJ2-7; length: 13; V: TRBV6-6; CDR3: ASSSGSGAVGEQY
J: TRBJ1-2; length: 13; V: TRBV4-3; CDR3: ASSRSDRGQRGYT
J: TRBJ1-5; length: 13; V: TRBV18; CDR3: ASSPAEGGGQPQH
J: TRBJ1-2; length: 13; V: TRBV5-1; CDR3: ASSFEGRGREGYT
J: TRBJ1-1; length: 12; V: TRBV23-1; CDR3: ASSQSGGNTEAF
J: TRBJ1-2; length: 13; V: TRBV3-1/TRBV3-2; CDR3: ASSQADRSGRGYT
J: TRBJ2-7; length: 9; V: TRBV28; CDR3: ASTQRDEQY
J: TRBJ2-5; length: 12; V: TRBV5-1; CDR3: ASSLTGVWETQY
J: TRBJ1-1; length: 11; V: TRBV10-1; CDR3: ASSDLENTEAF
J: TRBJ1-1; length: 13; V: TRBV5-6; CDR3: ASSPGQTTGTEAF
J: TRBJ1-1; length: 12; V: TRBV18; CDR3: ASSPTGLNTEAF